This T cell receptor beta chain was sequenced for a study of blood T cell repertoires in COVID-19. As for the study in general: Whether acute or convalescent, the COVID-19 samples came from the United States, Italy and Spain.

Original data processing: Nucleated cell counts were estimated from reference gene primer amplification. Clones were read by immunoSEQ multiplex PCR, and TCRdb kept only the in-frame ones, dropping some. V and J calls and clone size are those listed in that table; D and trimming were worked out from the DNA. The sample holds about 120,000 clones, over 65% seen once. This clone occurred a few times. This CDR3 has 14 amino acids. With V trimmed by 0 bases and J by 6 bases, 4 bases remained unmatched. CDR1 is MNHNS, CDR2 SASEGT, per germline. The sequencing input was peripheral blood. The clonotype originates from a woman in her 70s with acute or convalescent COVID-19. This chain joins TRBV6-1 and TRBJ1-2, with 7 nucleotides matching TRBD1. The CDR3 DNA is TGTGCCAGCAGTGAAGCGCCAGGGGGTAATGGCTACACCTTC. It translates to CASSEAPGGNGYTF.